The 23 T cell receptor beta chains below all came from one sample that was sequenced in a study of blood T cell repertoires in COVID-19. Here immunoSEQ multiplex PCR was the method, and the copy in TCRdb shows in-frame clones only, minus some. The table includes more than 200,000 clones, nearly 90% detected once. The sample consisted of peripheral blood. The receptor source for this set is a man aged 18 to 29 with active or convalescent COVID-19.

The DNA for the CDR3 is TGCGCCAGCAGCTTGTGGTGGGACAGGGCTACTTCAGGAGAGACCCAGTACTTC. Residues: CASSLWWDRATSGETQYF. V and J are TRBV5-1 and TRBJ2-5, with TRBD1 identical over 9 bases. With 1 base clipped from V and 4 bases from J, the junction kept 14 bases outside the gene matches. Per germline, CDR1 SGHRS and CDR2 YFSETQ. CDR3 length: 18 residues.

This clone was seen a handful of times. The rearrangement links TRBV5-1 to TRBJ1-1; possibly TRBD1 for D (6 bases). The CDR3 sequence is 16 residues long. Germline-derived CDR1 and CDR2 are SGHRS and YFSETQ. With 4 bases removed from V and 0 bases from J, the gap between germline ends came to 16 bases. CDR3 in amino acids: CASSPWEGGMNTEAFF. The CDR3 nucleotides are TGCGCCAGCAGCCCCTGGGAGGGGGGAATGAACACTGAAGCTTTCTTT.

This chain uses TRBV15 with TRBJ2-7; D gene uncertain. This CDR3 has 13 residues. The V end was cut by 1 base, the J end by 6 bases, with 10 bases between. Germline-derived CDR1 and CDR2 are LNHNV and YYDKDF (reference sequence). CDR3 nucleotides: TGTGCCACCAGCAGAGTCTACGGGTCCGAGCAGTACTTC. This translates into CATSRVYGSEQYF.

The chain uses TRBV19 and TRBJ2-2, with D possibly matching TRBD2 (7 bases). V lost 5 bases to trimming and J lost 6 bases, with 16 bases between them. There are 15 residues in the CDR3. Germline V gene data show CDR1 as LNHDA and CDR2 as SQIVND (reference sequence). CDR3 region: CASSLLGGLAGELFF. In DNA, the CDR3 is TGTGCCAGTAGTCTACTGGGGGGGCTGGCCGGGGAGCTGTTTTTT.

CDR3 protein: CASRLIHGQAWAGANVLTF. Here the CDR3 DNA reads TGTGCCAGCAGACTTATTCATGGGCAGGCCTGGGCTGGGGCCAACGTCCTGACTTTC. The chain couples TRBV27 to TRBJ2-6; D is undetermined. Germline V gene data show CDR1 as MNHEY and CDR2 as SMNVEV (reference sequence). The CDR3 has 19 amino acids. Trimming took off 6 bases at V and 2 bases at J, with 23 bases between the two ends.

The chain employs TRBV19 and TRBJ2-5; TRBD2 matches 7 bases. The CDR3 totals 14 residues. V shed 3 bases, J shed 5 bases, and the junction held 6 bases outside the gene matches. CDR1 and CDR2 from the germline V gene are LNHDA and SQIVND (reference sequence). Written as DNA, the CDR3 is TGTGCCAGTAGTATCGCGGGGGACCTGGAGACCCAGTACTTC. Translation gives CASSIAGDLETQYF.

V gene TRBV5-6 combines with J gene TRBJ2-7, with 9 bases identical to TRBD2. The germline V gene has CDR1 SGHDT and CDR2 YYEEEE. This CDR3 has 16 amino acids. The junction had 4 bases not matched to a gene; V was cut back by 0 bases and J by 0 bases. CDR3 amino acids: CASSLERGAYSYEQYF. The CDR3 bases are TGTGCCAGCAGCTTGGAGCGGGGGGCCTACTCCTACGAGCAGTACTTC.

The V and J genes are TRBV7-2 and TRBJ1-1, with D perhaps matching TRBD1 (5 bases). The CDR3 has 13 amino acids. V was trimmed by 8 bases and J by 0 bases, leaving 10 bases between them. CDR1 SGHTA and CDR2 FQGNSA come from the germline V gene. CDR3 protein: CASGGGVNTEAFF. CDR3 DNA: TGTGCCAGCGGGGGAGGGGTGAACACTGAAGCTTTCTTT. Full variable domain (rest looked up from reference TRBV7-2 and TRBJ1-1): GAGVSQSPSNKVTEKGKDVELRCDPISGHTALYWYRQSLGQGLEFLIYFQGNSAPDKSGLPSDRFSAERTGGSVSTLTIQRTQQEDSAVYLCASGGGVNTEAFFGQGTRLTVV.

The V call is TRBV5-4, the J call TRBJ1-6, with 8 nucleotides matching TRBD1. Germline V gene data show CDR1 as SGHNT and CDR2 as YYREEE (reference sequence). This CDR3 is built from 15 residues. V gave up 4 bases and J gave up 9 bases; unmatched junction bases: 9. In DNA, the CDR3 is TGTGCCAGCAGCCCCCGGACAGGGAGCCCTTCACCCCTCCACTTT. Its translation is CASSPRTGSPSPLHF.

This clone was observed a single time. The V gene is TRBV5-6, the J gene TRBJ2-7; TRBD2 agrees at 13 bases. In germline, CDR1 is SGHDT, CDR2 YYEEEE. Trimming took 4 bases from V and 6 from J; bases not matched to a gene: 10. The CDR3 loop spans 16 amino acids. The CDR3 is CASSPGTSGVFAEQYF. For the CDR3, the DNA is TGTGCCAGCAGCCCCGGGACTAGCGGGGTTTTCGCCGAGCAGTACTTC.

V is TRBV27 and J is TRBJ2-1, with 8 bases lining up with TRBD2. The CDR3 length is 17 residues. The germline V gene encodes CDR1 MNHEY and CDR2 SMNVEV (reference sequence). The trim removed 2 bases at V and 4 bases at J, leaving 10 bases unmatched. The CDR3 is CASSLARAGGPYNEQFF. The CDR3 DNA sequence: TGTGCCAGCAGTTTAGCCCGGGCGGGAGGACCTTACAATGAGCAGTTCTTC.

CDR3 protein: CASSQDPTGTNYGYTF. CDR3 DNA: TGTGCCAGCAGCCAAGATCCAACAGGGACTAACTATGGCTACACCTTC. The chain couples TRBV4-2 to TRBJ1-2; D perhaps matches TRBD1 (6 bases). The V end lost 0 bases, the J end lost 0 bases, and 11 bases lay between the germline ends. CDR3 length equals 16 residues. From germline, CDR1 is LGHNA and CDR2 YNFKEQ.

The chain recombines TRBV30 with TRBJ1-2; D remains ambiguous. The V gene lost 4 bases and the J gene lost 8 bases, with 14 bases spanning the gap. This CDR3 contains 12 residues. Germline lookup yields CDR1 GTSNPN and CDR2 SVGIG (reference sequence). The CDR3 is CAWISGFGGYTF. The CDR3 nucleotides read TGTGCCTGGATTAGCGGGTTCGGGGGCTACACCTTC.

This clone was detected once. This chain connects TRBV5-6 to TRBJ2-5, with 9 bases fitting TRBD1. CDR3 length equals 15 residues. Germline trimming cut 4 bases from V and 3 bases from J; bases unmatched to any gene: 7. CDR1 is SGHDT, CDR2 YYEEEE, per germline. The CDR3 sequence: CASSVATGGEETQYF. The CDR3 DNA is TGTGCCAGCAGCGTCGCGACAGGGGGGGAAGAGACCCAGTACTTC. Using reference TRBV5-6 and TRBJ2-5 for the parts outside the CDR3, the full variable domain is DAGVTQSPTHLIKTRGQQVTLRCSPKSGHDTVSWYQQALGQGPQFIFQYYEEEERQRGNFPDRFSGHQFPNYSSELNVNALLLGDSALYLCASSVATGGEETQYFGPGTRLLVL.

This chain joins TRBV27 and TRBJ2-1; possible D gene TRBD2, 6 bases. The CDR3 consists of 15 residues. V was shortened by 5 bases and J by 6 bases, with 17 bases between the two germline ends. CDR1 and CDR2 from the germline V gene are MNHEY and SMNVEV (reference sequence). In DNA, the CDR3 is TGTGCCAGCAGTCCCGGGACTTCCGGGGGCAATGAGCAGTTCTTC. Protein product: CASSPGTSGGNEQFF.

In its sample, this clone was seen once. The rearrangement uses TRBV6-4 and TRBJ1-4; D call uncertain. The CDR3 is made up of 17 amino acids. CDR1 MRHNA and CDR2 SNTAGT come from the germline V gene. V was trimmed by 3 bases and J by 3 bases, leaving 17 bases between them. The CDR3 is CASSEVQAGRANEKLFF. The CDR3 DNA sequence: TGTGCCAGCAGTGAGGTCCAGGCGGGTAGGGCTAATGAAAAACTGTTTTTT.

The chain employs TRBV19 and TRBJ1-5; 8 bases are shared with TRBD1. V shed 2 bases and J 4 bases; nucleotides not matched to a gene: 4. The CDR3 sequence is 15 residues long. Germline values: CDR1 LNHDA, CDR2 SQIVND (reference sequence). The CDR3 loop is CASSIKWTGNQPQHF. CDR3 DNA sequence: TGTGCCAGTAGTATAAAGTGGACAGGGAATCAGCCCCAGCATTTT.

The chain carries TRBV7-2 and TRBJ1-5, with D uncertain. The CDR3 spans 14 residues. V was trimmed by 1 base and J by 1 base, leaving 5 bases between them. Per germline, CDR1 SGHTA and CDR2 FQGNSA. The CDR3: CASSLDMSNQPQHF. In nucleotides, the CDR3 is TGTGCCAGCAGCTTAGACATGAGCAATCAGCCCCAGCATTTT.

The rearrangement links TRBV28 to TRBJ2-2, with D perhaps TRBD1 (5 bases). Trimming cost V 5 bases and J 13 bases, with 17 bases left between them. Germline CDR1 and CDR2: MDHEN and SYDVKM. CDR3 length: 13 residues. CDR3 residues: CASSPTRVWALFF. The CDR3 DNA reads TGTGCCAGCAGTCCGACCAGGGTTTGGGCGCTGTTTTTT.

The rearrangement links TRBV10-3 to TRBJ1-1, with a possible D match to TRBD1 (5 bases). CDR1 ENHRY and CDR2 SYGVKD come from the germline V gene. The CDR3 sequence is 13 residues long. V was cut by 5 bases and J by 3 bases, with 10 bases left in between. CDR3 bases: TGTGCCATCAGTCAGGGATTTTACACTGAAGCTTTCTTT. Translated, it gives CAISQGFYTEAFF.

The V and J genes are TRBV19 and TRBJ1-1; the D is unclear. CDR1 and CDR2 from the germline V gene are LNHDA and SQIVND (reference sequence). This CDR3 is 14 amino acids long. Deletions cut 7 bases from V and 0 bases from J, with 12 bases between. CDR3 coding DNA: TGTGCCAGTATCGGTCGCCGGTTGAACACTGAAGCTTTCTTT. It encodes CASIGRRLNTEAFF.

This rearrangement joins TRBV27 to TRBJ1-1; 7 bases fit TRBD1. This CDR3 has 14 residues. With 4 bases clipped from V and 6 bases from J, the junction kept 8 bases outside the gene matches. Germline V gene lookup returns CDR1 MNHEY and CDR2 SMNVEV (reference sequence). The CDR3 bases are TGTGCCAGCAGTTGGACAGGCGGCGGAGCTGAAGCTTTCTTT. This codes for CASSWTGGGAEAFF.

This chain joins TRBV6-6 and TRBJ1-1; D is possibly TRBD1 (5 bases). The CDR3 covers 13 residues. Trimming took 5 bases from V and 5 from J, leaving 12 bases between them. The germline V gene has CDR1 MNHNY and CDR2 SVGAGI (reference sequence). The CDR3 DNA reads as TGTGCCAGCAGTAGACGGGGGGAAACTGAAGCTTTCTTT. Translation gives CASSRRGETEAFF.